This T cell receptor beta chain was found in a study of blood T cells in healthy people across ages. As concerns this clonotype: Antigen specificity is unknown.

Together with a sample-barcoded 5' primer, a J-beta primer mix was included in a second PCR lasting roughly 6 to 12 cycles. A tag from a template-switch adaptor with 12 random nucleotides marked each cDNA molecule. TCRdb re-called the 5' RACE reads through MiXCR, storing one row per CDR3 protein. The sample includes about 720,000 distinct CDR3 sequences, just under 25% of them seen just once. Germline V gene sequence: CDR1 LGHDT, CDR2 YNNKEL (reference sequence). There are 16 residues in the CDR3. The V gene lost 0 bases and the J gene lost 0 bases, with 9 bases spanning the gap. Study-level findings and limits: Researchers deemed the diversity estimates from one million T cells underestimates.

These data were likewise used in another study, on T cells of mothers and their children. From that second work: Detection of persistent microchimeric T cell clones did not occur.

The V call is TRBV3-1, the J call TRBJ1-3; D is ambiguous. Sample: blood. The receptor comes from a boy between 10 and 17 years old in good health. CDR3: CASSQEPAYSGNTIYF. The CDR3 DNA reads as TGTGCCAGCAGCCAAGAGCCGGCATACTCTGGAAACACCATATATTTT.